A single T cell receptor (beta chain) is shown here with its context. Primers used in a second PCR of about 6 to 12 cycles were a sample-barcoded 5' primer and a J-beta primer mix. TCRdb re-called the 5' RACE reads with MiXCR, one entry per CDR3 protein. In the table there are some 1.7 million distinct CDR3 sequences, 28% of which are singletons. The sample is drawn from a study of blood T cells in healthy people across ages. The CDR3 is 15 residues long. J was trimmed by 2 bases and V by 5 bases; bases with no gene match: 8. From germline, CDR1 is SGHVS and CDR2 FQNEAQ. This sequence was found in a woman in her twenties or thirties in good health. Sample: blood. The chain uses TRBV7-8 and TRBJ1-2; 7 bases fit TRBD1. Here the CDR3 reads CASSHNRGGNYGYTF. The CDR3 bases are TGTGCCAGCAGCCATAACAGGGGCGGAAACTATGGCTACACCTTC. Drawing the rest from reference TRBV7-8 and TRBJ1-2, the complete variable domain is GAGVSQSPRYKVAKRGQDVALRCDPISGHVSLFWYQQALGQGPEFLTYFQNEAQLDKSGLPSDRFFAERPEGSVSTLKIQRTQQEDSAVYLCASSHNRGGNYGYTFGSGTRLTVV.